These T cell receptor beta chains were read from a single sample in a study of cytomegalovirus exposure and HLA in healthy donors. The method was immunoSEQ multiplex PCR; TCRdb's version includes in-frame clones alone and lacks a portion of them. The data contain 150,000 to 200,000 clones, about 83% of them singletons. Sequencing was performed on PBMCs. These receptors all come from a young woman in good health and CMV-seropositive. The CDR3 runs from the conserved cysteine through the conserved F or W. D genes are given only for firm matches.

D	V	CDR3
.	TRBV28	CASRGFPTNYGYTF
.	TRBV6-5	CASSSGHETQYF
.	TRBV6-5	CASSRNSDTEAFF
.	TRBV5-6	CASSLGYSSYNEQFF
TRBD2	TRBV7-3	CASSLKYRLAGGDEQFF
TRBD1	TRBV7-2	CASTPGQFGYTF
TRBD1	TRBV27	CASSWDRVSGYTF
.	TRBV7-8	CASSPAPGELFQPQHF
TRBD1	TRBV18	CASSPAGTGDTEAFF
.	TRBV7-9	CASSSGPRGSNQPQHF
TRBD1	TRBV28	CASSPPGQVYEQYF
TRBD2	TRBV2	CASKGLAGYNEQFF
TRBD1	TRBV7-2	CASSPPGQGREGYTF
.	TRBV5-1	CASSFYDRRTNTEAFF
.	TRBV7-9	CASSSPRRSPEAFF
.	TRBV19	CASSLPGAPNQPQHF
TRBD1	TRBV5-1	CASSPWDRVNTEAFF
TRBD1	TRBV11-2	CASSFQGAAMYNEQFF
TRBD1	TRBV5-4	CASSFMTGGGETQYF
.	TRBV4-3	CASSHSSYNEQFF
.	TRBV19	CASSITAGRGNTEAFF
TRBD1	TRBV11-2	CASSLVVHRGGYTF
.	TRBV11-3	CASSLAGGYGYTF
.	TRBV14	CASSQEWASTEAFF
TRBD2	TRBV29-1	CSVDWGLSIAGGLETQYF
.	TRBV5-6	CASSLEGNTIYF
TRBD1	TRBV7-9	CASSQGQGLLYNEQFF
TRBD1	TRBV7-9	CASSPSTGREKLFF
.	TRBV2	CASSERRLRATMNTEAFF
TRBD1	TRBV19	CASSRQGDSNQPQHF
.	TRBV6-5	CASSYSQYYGYTF
TRBD2	TRBV28	CASSLGLAGVNNEQFF
TRBD1	TRBV19	CASSPRLRDRALLNTEAFF
.	TRBV21-1	CARGGSGVANEQFF
.	TRBV6-1	CASTRTGYTEAFF
.	TRBV4-1	CASSQDRRGYTF
.	TRBV19	CASSMTGPYEQYF
TRBD1	TRBV7-8	CASSLGGGFEQFF
.	TRBV2	CASSRSGGGKAFF
.	TRBV4-3	CASSFRQTYNEQFF
TRBD1	TRBV28	CASRLGTGVTYEQYF
.	TRBV9	CASSVAWAGIYEQYF
.	TRBV6-1	CASSADRPNTEAFF
.	TRBV6-5	CASGFGGTYNSPLHF
TRBD2	TRBV7-2	CASSVTAGGQETQYF
.	TRBV11-1	CASSLSRVIGRTQYF
.	TRBV5-1	CASSPGGGADTQYF
.	TRBV5-1	CASSLPNTEAFF
TRBD1	TRBV6-6	CASIQGQGREQYF
.	TRBV5-6	CASSSLQGPYGYTF
.	TRBV13	CASSFIPGGLPEQYF
.	TRBV7-2	CASSLDPGNYGYTF